Listed below are T cell receptor beta chains from one sample, sequenced in a study of blood T cell repertoires in COVID-19. Produced via immunoSEQ multiplex PCR; TCRdb's table is partial and in-frame only. This sample has some 260,000 clones; roughly nine tenths occur once, and the top ten carry roughly 6%. The sequenced sample consisted of PBMCs or T cells enriched from blood (not recorded which). Source of these receptors: a woman in her 30s with acute COVID-19. The CDR3 runs from the conserved cysteine through the conserved F or W. Each record gives: clone size, J gene, D gene, V gene, CDR3 DNA, CDR3 protein. D genes are given only for firm matches. Clone size is shown for a subset of rows, as once, few, many or a class of expanded clone.

>.|TRBJ2-1|TRBD1|TRBV5-1
TGCGCCAGCAGCTTGGCCGGGACAGGGAGGGGCAATGAGCAGTTCTTC
CASSLAGTGRGNEQFF
>once|TRBJ1-1|TRBD1|TRBV5-1
TGCGCCAGCAGCTTGTCGGGACAGGTTGGGAACACTGAAGCTTTCTTT
CASSLSGQVGNTEAFF
>.|TRBJ2-1|.|TRBV7-3
TGTGCCAGCAGCCCCTCGGGACTGGCTAATGAGCAGTTCTTC
CASSPSGLANEQFF
>once|TRBJ2-5|.|TRBV2
TGTGCCAGTAGAGAAGTCGTCCAAGAGACCCAGTACTTC
CASREVVQETQYF
>.|TRBJ1-5|TRBD1|TRBV19
TGTGCCAGTAGTACCGGGACAGTAAAGAATCAGCCCCAGCATTTT
CASSTGTVKNQPQHF
>.|TRBJ1-2|.|TRBV10-3
TGTGCCATCAGCGACATGGGCCGCTATGGCTACACCTTC
CAISDMGRYGYTF
>.|TRBJ2-5|TRBD1|TRBV5-4
TGTGCCAGCAGACTCGACAGGGGACGGGAGACCCAGTACTTC
CASRLDRGRETQYF
>.|TRBJ2-5|TRBD1|TRBV2
TGTGCCAGCAAGGACCGACAGGGTGCGGAGACCCAGTACTTC
CASKDRQGAETQYF
>.|TRBJ1-5|TRBD1|TRBV19
TGTGCCAGTAGTGAGACAGGGAGTCGCAATCAGCCCCAGCATTTT
CASSETGSRNQPQHF
>.|TRBJ1-4|.|TRBV6-6
TGTGCCAGCAGTCTAAGGAGAGGGGTCAGGGGAGATGAAAAACTGTTTTTT
CASSLRRGVRGDEKLFF
>.|TRBJ1-1|TRBD1|TRBV24-1
TGTGCCACCAGTGATTCTCGACAGGGGGCTAATACTGAAGCTTTCTTT
CATSDSRQGANTEAFF
>.|TRBJ2-1|TRBD2|TRBV7-8
TGTGCCAGCAGCGAAAGACTAGCGGGAGCGTCAAAATGGGGGAATGAGCAGTTCTTC
CASSERLAGASKWGNEQFF
>.|TRBJ2-7|.|TRBV6-5
TGTGCCAGCAGCACCGGGACAAAGTACGAGCAGTACTTC
CASSTGTKYEQYF
>.|TRBJ1-3|TRBD1|TRBV9
TGTGCCAGCAGCGTAGGGGGGATGACAGGGCCCGGAAACACCATATATTTT
CASSVGGMTGPGNTIYF
>once|TRBJ2-7|TRBD2|TRBV19
TGTGCCACCAGACTAGCGGGAGGACCTTACCACGAGCAGTACTTC
CATRLAGGPYHEQYF
>few|TRBJ1-2|TRBD1|TRBV28
TGTGCCAGCAGTTCGACAGGGAGCTATGGCTACACCTTC
CASSSTGSYGYTF
>.|TRBJ1-5|.|TRBV12-3/TRBV12-4
TGTGCCAGCAGTTTGAGGAGCAATCAGCCCCAGCATTTT
CASSLRSNQPQHF
>.|TRBJ2-7|.|TRBV6-6
TGTGCCAGCAGTTACTCGAGACAGCTATACGAGCAGTACTTC
CASSYSRQLYEQYF
>.|TRBJ2-7|TRBD2|TRBV15
TGTGCCACCAGCAGAGAAATCCCCGGGGGGAGTTATACCTACGAGCAGTACTTC
CATSREIPGGSYTYEQYF
>.|TRBJ1-3|.|TRBV3-1/TRBV3-2
TGTGCCAGCAGCCAAGAGATGATCCAGGGGATTCCGAGAAACACCATATATTTT
CASSQEMIQGIPRNTIYF
>.|TRBJ2-2|.|TRBV25-1
TGTGCCAGCAGTGCAGGGGAGGGGGGTACCGGGGAGCTGTTTTTT
CASSAGEGGTGELFF
>.|TRBJ2-2|TRBD1|TRBV12-5
TGTGCTAGTGGTTTGACAGGGGGCCGTCTCGGGGAGCTGTTTTTT
CASGLTGGRLGELFF
>.|TRBJ1-1|.|TRBV10-3
TGTGCCATCAGTGAGCCCAGGGACAAGTGGGGCACTGAAGCTTTCTTT
CAISEPRDKWGTEAFF
>.|TRBJ1-5|.|TRBV10-3
TGTGCCATCAGTGCCACAAATCAGCCCCAGCATTTT
CAISATNQPQHF
>.|TRBJ2-3|.|TRBV5-6
TGTGCCAGCAGCTTGTATATGACAGGTTACACAGATACGCAGTATTTT
CASSLYMTGYTDTQYF
>.|TRBJ1-2|.|TRBV19
TGTGCCGGTAAAGCCCGGACGGGAGGCTACACCTTC
CAGKARTGGYTF